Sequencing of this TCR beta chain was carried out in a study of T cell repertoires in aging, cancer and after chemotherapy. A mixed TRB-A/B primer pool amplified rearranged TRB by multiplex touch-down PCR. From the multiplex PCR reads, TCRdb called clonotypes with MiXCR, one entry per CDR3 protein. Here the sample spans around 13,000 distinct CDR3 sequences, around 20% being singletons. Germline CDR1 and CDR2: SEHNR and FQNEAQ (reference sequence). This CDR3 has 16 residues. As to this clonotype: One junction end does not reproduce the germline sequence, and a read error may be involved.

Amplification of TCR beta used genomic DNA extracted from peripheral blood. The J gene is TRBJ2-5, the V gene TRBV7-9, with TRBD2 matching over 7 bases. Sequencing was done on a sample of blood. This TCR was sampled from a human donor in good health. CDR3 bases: TGCGCCAGCAGCCCTCGGGAGGAGGCGATGGTGGAGACCCAGTACTTC. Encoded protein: CASSPREEAMVETQYF.